The 11 T cell receptor beta chains in this list originate from one sample, sequenced in a study of blood T cell repertoires in COVID-19. Repertoires were generated with immunoSEQ multiplex PCR, while TCRdb's copy carries only in-frame clones and drops some. The repertoire includes 50,000 to 70,000 clones, 75% to 85% of them detected once, and 5.6% sits in the top ten. The sequencing input was peripheral blood. The receptors stem from a woman aged 55 to 70 with acute or convalescent COVID-19.

The V gene is TRBV19, the J gene TRBJ1-2; the D is unclear. Germline CDR1 and CDR2: LNHDA and SQIVND (reference sequence). The CDR3 spans 14 residues. V was trimmed by 3 bases and J by 2 bases, leaving 10 bases between them. This CDR3 is CASSISRRNYGYTF. As DNA, the CDR3 is TGTGCCAGTAGTATCTCCCGGAGAAACTATGGCTACACCTTC.

The chain uses TRBV7-8 and TRBJ1-2; TRBD1 matches 7 bases. The CDR3 is made up of 14 amino acids. Germline CDR1 is SGHVS and CDR2 is FQNEAQ. With V trimmed by 3 bases and J by 3 bases, 4 bases remained unmatched. Written as DNA, the CDR3 is TGTGCCAGCAGCTTCCGGACAGGCGACTATGGCTACACCTTC. Its protein is CASSFRTGDYGYTF.

The CDR3 here is CASSRRRDTEAFF. The CDR3 nucleotides are TGTGCCAGCTCACGCCGACGGGACACTGAAGCTTTCTTT. This chain joins TRBV18 and TRBJ1-1; D uncertain. The CDR3 runs to 13 residues. The V gene's germline CDR1 is KGHSH and CDR2 LQKENI. Trimming took 4 bases from V and 3 from J, leaving 9 bases between them.

The J gene is TRBJ1-2, the V gene TRBV3-1 (or the pseudogene TRBV3-2); D unresolved. From germline, CDR1 is LGHDT and CDR2 YNNKEL (reference sequence). V lost 4 bases and J 5 bases, leaving 14 bases between the germline ends. The CDR3 has 14 amino acids. CDR3 coding DNA: TGTGCCAGCAGCCTTCAAGACTTCGGGTATGGCTACACCTTC. This translates into CASSLQDFGYGYTF.

The chain couples TRBV2 to TRBJ2-2; TRBD2 aligns across 12 bases. V shed 4 bases and J 6 bases; nucleotides not matched to a gene: 3. Germline CDR1 and CDR2: SNHLY and FYNNEI. The CDR3 contains 15 residues. In DNA form, the CDR3 reads TGTGCCAGCAGTGTGCTAGCGGGGGGGGCCGGGGAGCTGTTTTTT. Amino acid sequence: CASSVLAGGAGELFF.

The J gene is TRBJ1-2, the V gene TRBV5-6; 7 bases fit TRBD1. This CDR3 is 15 amino acids long. Germline lookup yields CDR1 SGHDT and CDR2 YYEEEE. V gave up 4 bases and J gave up 4 bases; unmatched junction bases: 10. CDR3 sequence (DNA): TGTGCCAGCAGCCGAAGACAGGGAGTTATCTATGGCTACACCTTC. Its protein product is CASSRRQGVIYGYTF.

J is TRBJ2-1 and V is TRBV10-3, with a tentative D call TRBD2 (6 bases). This CDR3 contains 14 residues. Germline V gene lookup returns CDR1 ENHRY and CDR2 SYGVKD. V lost 11 bases, J lost 8 bases, and 22 bases lay in between. The CDR3 bases are TGTGCCCTCTCGGGGGACTCTGCGGCGGATGAGCAGTTCTTC. Translating it yields CALSGDSAADEQFF.

This sequence joins TRBV5-1 and TRBJ1-2, with 8 nucleotides matching TRBD1. The CDR3 is made up of 19 amino acids. The germline V gene has CDR1 SGHRS and CDR2 YFSETQ. After removal of 3 bases from V and 3 bases from J, the junction contained 19 bases not matched to a gene. CDR3 amino acids: CASSSPKYDRGTKDYGYTF. The CDR3 DNA is TGCGCCAGCAGCTCCCCGAAATACGACAGGGGAACGAAGGACTATGGCTACACCTTC.

The V call is TRBV12-3 or TRBV12-4, the J call TRBJ2-2, with D unresolved. The V end was cut by 5 bases, the J end by 6 bases, with 10 bases between. This CDR3 is built from 13 residues. CDR3 nucleotide sequence: TGTGCCAGCAGTCGGGTGGTAGCCGGGGAGCTGTTTTTT. As protein: CASSRVVAGELFF.

The chain combines TRBV3-1 (or the pseudogene TRBV3-2) with TRBJ1-2, with TRBD1 matching over 12 bases. The germline V gene encodes CDR1 LGHDT and CDR2 YNNKEL (reference sequence). The CDR3 contains 15 residues. With V trimmed by 4 bases and J by 5 bases, 5 bases remained unmatched. The CDR3 DNA reads TGTGCCAGCAGCCTATCGGGACAGGGGGCTTATGGCTACACCTTC. Encoded protein: CASSLSGQGAYGYTF.

The V and J genes are TRBV7-3 and TRBJ2-4, with 9 nucleotides matching TRBD1. Germline-derived CDR1 and CDR2 are SGHTA and FQGTGA. V shed 5 bases and J 10 bases; nucleotides not matched to a gene: 6. The length of the CDR3 is 13 residues. CDR3 loop: CASSQPGQGIQYF. In nucleotides, the CDR3 is TGTGCCAGCAGCCAGCCGGGACAGGGAATTCAGTACTTC.